The TCR beta chain described here comes from a study of kidney transplant recipient with SARS-CoV-2 infection. Germline assignment: CDR1 SNHLY and CDR2 FYNNEI. This CDR3 spans 15 amino acids. The V and J ends lost 5 bases and 4 bases respectively, with 14 bases between them. Each CDR3 protein gets one entry after TCRdb re-called the reads with MiXCR. This sample has 200,000 to 250,000 distinct CDR3 sequences, with 29% found just once. The clonotype originates from a young adult male patient who had COVID-19 and was a kidney transplant recipient. A share of the T cells may be of graft donor origin. J is TRBJ2-2 and V is TRBV2; the D gene is possibly TRBD2 (5 bases). This sample comprised a blood sample, obtained at baseline and on roughly day 120 from a kidney transplant recipient. The CDR3 nucleotides read TGTGCCAGCAGTCCGTTCGGGGATTCCACCGGGGAGCTGTTTTTT. It is translated as CASSPFGDSTGELFF.